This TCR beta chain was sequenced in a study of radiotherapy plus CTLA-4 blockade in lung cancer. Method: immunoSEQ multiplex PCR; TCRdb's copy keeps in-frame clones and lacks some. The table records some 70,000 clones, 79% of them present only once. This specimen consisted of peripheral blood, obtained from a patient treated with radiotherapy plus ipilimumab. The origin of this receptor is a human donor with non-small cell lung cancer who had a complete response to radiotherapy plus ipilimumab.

For the CDR3, the DNA is TGCGCCAGCAGCCAAGAGGGACAGGGAGGGGAAAAACTGTTTTTT. This encodes CASSQEGQGGEKLFF. The V call is TRBV4-3, the J call TRBJ1-4; 9 bases agree with TRBD1. Germline V gene data show CDR1 as LGHNA and CDR2 as YSLEER. CDR3 size: 15 residues. V was pared by 0 bases and J by 8 bases, with 4 bases of the junction left unmatched.